Included here is one TCR beta chain sequence, with context. The sample originates from a study of T cell changes during pregnancy in multiple sclerosis. This CDR3 has 16 amino acids. V shed 2 bases and J 4 bases; nucleotides not matched to a gene: 6. Per the germline V gene, CDR1 is KGHSH and CDR2 is LQKENI. Clones were read by immunoSEQ multiplex PCR, and TCRdb kept only the in-frame ones, dropping some. The sample holds around 47,000 clones, 96% seen once. Specimen: peripheral blood, collected in the second trimester of pregnancy. The V call is TRBV18, the J call TRBJ1-3; 9 bases fit TRBD1. This sequence was found in a female donor with multiple sclerosis, enrolled in a pregnancy study. The CDR3 DNA is TGTGCCAGCTCACCAAACAGGGGGCTGAAAGGAAACACCATATATTTT. It specifies CASSPNRGLKGNTIYF.